This TCR beta chain appears in the sequencing data of a study of Graves' ophthalmopathy and Graves' hyperthyroidism. At the level of the study: The authors defined stable hyperthyroidism as no ophthalmopathy within 18 months of follow-up.

As concerns this clonotype: As yet, its antigen is unknown. A read error may explain this, as a much larger clone is one base away.

Broader study findings: The blood repertoire also included most expanded thyroid clonotypes above 0.001 frequency.

Trimming stripped 5 bases from V and 6 bases from J, with 17 bases between. The CDR3 has 15 residues. Germline CDR1 reads LNHDA; CDR2 reads SQIVND (reference sequence). Exclusion criteria comprised other autoimmune diseases, uncontrolled infections, pregnancy or lactation in patients. Amplification from RNA transcripts yielded the TCR beta CDR3 regions. RT-PCR in the first round used HTBI primers; a second-round multiplex PCR followed. TCRdb re-derived calls from the multiplex PCR reads in MiXCR, one entry per CDR3 protein. The data contain 500,000 to 600,000 distinct CDR3 sequences, roughly 40% of them singletons.

The sample consisted of peripheral blood or thyroid tissue (not recorded which). The receptor's source is an adult man with Graves' hyperthyroidism. The chain uses TRBV19 and TRBJ1-5, with D possibly TRBD1 on 6 matching bases. The DNA of the CDR3 is TGTGCCAGTAGTGCCTCAGGGGCCGCTAGTCAGCCCCAGCATTTT. As protein: CASSASGAASQPQHF.